The 30 T cell receptor beta chains below come from one sample, sequenced in a study of T cell responses to AZD1222 COVID-19 vaccine. Profiled with immunoSEQ multiplex PCR; TCRdb holds only in-frame clones, not every one. The sample yields more than 85,000 clones, over 80% seen once. This specimen consisted of peripheral blood, obtained on day 0 of AZD1222 vaccination. These receptors came from an adult in good health.

The gene calls are TRBV5-1 and TRBJ2-2, with D uncertain. V was trimmed by 1 base and J by 5 bases, leaving 9 bases between them. Germline CDR1 and CDR2: SGHRS and YFSETQ. The CDR3 spans 14 residues. CDR3 protein: CASSLNVGTGELFF. The CDR3 nucleotides are TGCGCCAGCAGCTTGAACGTGGGAACCGGGGAGCTGTTTTTT.

V and J are TRBV30 and TRBJ1-1, with unresolved D. The CDR3 loop spans 11 amino acids. Trimming removed 0 bases from V and 8 bases from J, with 7 bases in between. The germline gives CDR1 GTSNPN, CDR2 SVGIG (reference sequence). The CDR3 sequence is CAWSVRSEAFF. The CDR3 nucleotides are TGTGCCTGGAGTGTACGGTCCGAAGCTTTCTTT.

This clone was counted only a few times. The chain uses TRBV29-1 and TRBJ2-1, with a weak D call TRBD1 (6 bases). The CDR3 runs to 14 residues. V was trimmed by 4 bases and J by 4 bases, leaving 14 bases between them. Looked up from germline, CDR1 is SQVTM and CDR2 is ANQGSEA. CDR3 in amino acids: CSVAEGVLYNEQFF. CDR3 DNA sequence: TGCAGCGTTGCTGAGGGGGTCCTGTACAATGAGCAGTTCTTC.

J is TRBJ1-3 and V is TRBV19, with no clear D. CDR1 and CDR2 from the germline V gene are LNHDA and SQIVND (reference sequence). The germline V and J ends were trimmed by 0 bases and 4 bases, with 7 bases remaining between them. The CDR3 consists of 14 residues. The CDR3, as DNA: TGTGCCAGTAGTATAGACCCCAGCGGAAACACCATATATTTT. This codes for CASSIDPSGNTIYF.

V is TRBV5-1 and J is TRBJ2-7, with 9 positions matching TRBD2. With V trimmed by 4 bases and J by 6 bases, 8 bases remained unmatched. Looked up from germline, CDR1 is SGHRS and CDR2 is YFSETQ. The CDR3 contains 14 residues. The CDR3, as DNA: TGCGCCAGCAGCCCGGGTAGCGGGAGCACCGAGCAGTACTTC. Translating gives CASSPGSGSTEQYF.

The V gene is TRBV30, the J gene TRBJ1-2, with 8 bases that match TRBD1. J lost 7 bases, V lost 3 bases, and 10 bases had no gene match. This CDR3 spans 14 amino acids. Germline V gene sequence: CDR1 GTSNPN, CDR2 SVGIG (reference sequence). The CDR3 nucleotides read TGTGCCTGGAGGCCCAGGGGGCGGACGAGTGGCTACACCTTC. This translates into CAWRPRGRTSGYTF.

The chain carries TRBV6-1 and TRBJ2-3; 8 bases are shared with TRBD2. V shed 4 bases, J shed 2 bases, and the junction held 8 bases outside the gene matches. The CDR3 has 16 residues. Germline lookup yields CDR1 MNHNS and CDR2 SASEGT. The CDR3 is CASSVDGGGYTDTQYF. The CDR3 bases are TGTGCCAGCAGTGTAGACGGGGGGGGCTACACAGATACGCAGTATTTT.

The V call is TRBV6-5, the J call TRBJ1-5; perhaps TRBD1 as D (6 bases). Trimming took 0 bases from V and 6 from J, leaving 12 bases between them. Looked up from germline, CDR1 is MNHEY and CDR2 is SVGAGI. The CDR3 totals 15 residues. The CDR3 region has the DNA TGTGCCAGCAGTTACTCGAGGGGGGCTGGTCAGCCCCAGCATTTT. It translates to CASSYSRGAGQPQHF.

J is TRBJ1-6 and V is TRBV9, with D possibly being TRBD1 (6 bases). The CDR3 contains 13 residues. Trimming left V 0 bases short and J 15 bases short, with 13 bases between. Germline V gene sequence: CDR1 SGDLS, CDR2 YYNGEE. The CDR3 sequence is CASSVETGSVLHF. CDR3 coding DNA: TGTGCCAGCAGCGTAGAAACAGGGTCTGTCCTCCACTTT.

As regards this clone: This same CDR3 is encoded by further DNA sequences in the sample. V gene TRBV30 combines with J gene TRBJ2-7, with D unresolved. The CDR3 length is 11 residues. In germline, CDR1 is GTSNPN, CDR2 SVGIG (reference sequence). Trimming removed 2 bases at V and 1 base at J, with 3 bases between. For the CDR3, the DNA is TGTGCCTGGAGTAGGTCCTACGAGCAGTACTTC. Its translation: CAWSRSYEQYF. Complete variable domain (other parts from reference TRBV30 and TRBJ2-7): SQTIHQWPATLVQPVGSPLSLECTVEGTSNPNLYWYRQAAGRGLQLLFYSVGIGQISSEVPQNLSASRPQDRQFILSSKKLLLSDSGFYLCAWSRSYEQYFGPGTRLTVT.

The chain has TRBV9 and TRBJ2-4; TRBD1 is a possible D gene (6 bases). The germline V and J ends were trimmed by 0 bases and 6 bases, with 16 bases remaining between them. Germline V gives CDR1 SGDLS, CDR2 YYNGEE. The length of the CDR3 is 16 residues. DNA for the CDR3: TGTGCCAGCAGCGTAGGAGGGGGAGCTAACGGAAACATTCAGTACTTC. Amino acid sequence: CASSVGGGANGNIQYF.

The rearrangement joins TRBV27 to TRBJ1-2; no firm D call. The CDR3 sequence is 16 residues long. CDR1 and CDR2 (germline): MNHEY, SMNVEV (reference sequence). V shed 6 bases and J shed 9 bases, with 26 bases lying between them. The CDR3 DNA follows: TGTGCCAGCAGCAACAGATTTCTTTCACCCGAAAATAGCTACACCTTC. Its protein is CASSNRFLSPENSYTF.

V is TRBV5-4 and J is TRBJ2-5, with 12 bases fitting TRBD2. CDR3 length: 16 amino acids. Germline-derived CDR1 and CDR2 are SGHNT and YYREEE (reference sequence). V shed 2 bases, J shed 6 bases, and the junction held 8 bases outside the gene matches. CDR3 sequence reads: CASSFPTSGSVKTQYF. The CDR3 DNA follows: TGTGCCAGCAGCTTTCCGACTAGCGGGAGTGTAAAGACCCAGTACTTC. The variable domain in full, completed from reference TRBV5-4 and TRBJ2-5, reads ETGVTQSPTHLIKTRGQQVTLRCSSQSGHNTVSWYQQALGQGPQFIFQYYREEENGRGNFPPRFSGLQFPNYSSELNVNALELDDSALYLCASSFPTSGSVKTQYFGPGTRLLVL.

The gene calls are TRBV27 and TRBJ1-3; TRBD1 might be the D (6 bases). The CDR3 is 14 amino acids. From germline, CDR1 is MNHEY and CDR2 SMNVEV (reference sequence). V lost 5 bases and J lost 1, with 9 bases in between. In DNA form, the CDR3 reads TGTGCCAGCAGTGCCAGGGGATCTGGAAACACCATATATTTT. Translation gives CASSARGSGNTIYF.

The chain combines TRBV6-5 with TRBJ1-2, with D tentatively TRBD1 (6 bases). V was cut by 5 bases and J by 0 bases, with 10 bases left in between. Germline V lookup: CDR1 MNHEY, CDR2 SVGAGI. The CDR3 is made up of 14 amino acids. Here the CDR3 reads CASSPRTANYGYTF. CDR3 coding DNA: TGTGCCAGCAGTCCGCGGACAGCTAACTATGGCTACACCTTC.

The rearrangement links TRBV2 to TRBJ1-4; perhaps TRBD1 as D (6 bases). Trimming left V 7 bases short and J 7 bases short, with 10 bases between. Germline V lookup: CDR1 SNHLY, CDR2 FYNNEI. CDR3 length: 12 amino acids. CDR3 region: CASKGEGEKLFF. The CDR3 DNA reads as TGTGCCAGCAAGGGGGAGGGTGAAAAACTGTTTTTT.

The chain has TRBV6-1 and TRBJ1-2; a weak D match, TRBD1 (6 bases). CDR3 length: 13 amino acids. The V and J ends lost 3 bases and 13 bases respectively, with 18 bases between them. The germline CDR1 and CDR2 sequences are MNHNS and SASEGT. CDR3 in amino acids: CASSEVDLTRGTF. CDR3 nucleotides: TGTGCCAGCAGTGAGGTCGACCTAACCAGGGGCACCTTC.

The rearrangement links TRBV28 to TRBJ1-2; possibly TRBD1 for D (5 bases). The germline gives CDR1 MDHEN, CDR2 SYDVKM. V lost 1 base to trimming and J lost 5 bases, with 11 bases between them. CDR3 length: 14 amino acids. CDR3 in amino acids: CASSLYQGGYGYTF. The CDR3 DNA is TGTGCCAGCAGTTTATATCAGGGAGGTTATGGCTACACCTTC.

The chain joins TRBV19 to TRBJ1-5, with D perhaps TRBD1 (5 bases). The CDR3 spans 15 residues. V gave up 5 bases and J gave up 1 base, with 12 bases separating them. Germline V gene sequence: CDR1 LNHDA, CDR2 SQIVND (reference sequence). CDR3 amino acids: CASSGSGLSNQPQHF. The CDR3 DNA follows: TGTGCCAGTAGTGGTTCAGGGTTAAGCAATCAGCCCCAGCATTTT.

The V call is TRBV19, the J call TRBJ2-1, with D possibly being TRBD1 (7 bases). This CDR3 has 12 amino acids. The ends were cut back, 3 bases at V and 10 bases at J, with 10 bases in the middle. CDR1 is LNHDA, CDR2 SQIVND, per germline (reference sequence). CDR3 sequence reads: CASSIRGAEQFF. The CDR3 coding sequence is TGTGCCAGTAGTATCAGGGGGGCCGAGCAGTTCTTC.

On this clone itself: At one boundary the junction diverges from the germline segment, which might be a read error. This chain uses TRBV20-1 with TRBJ2-7; D remains unclear. Germline V CDR1 and CDR2: DFQATT, SNEGSKA (reference sequence). CDR3 length: 11 amino acids. The chain's CDR3 is CSAGDGYEQYF. CDR3 coding DNA: TGCAGTGCTGGAGACGGCTACGAGCAGTACTTC.

The rearrangement links TRBV5-6 to TRBJ1-1, with D unclear. In germline, CDR1 is SGHDT, CDR2 YYEEEE. The CDR3 extends over 17 amino acids. The V and J ends lost 4 bases and 3 bases respectively, with 22 bases between them. CDR3 in DNA: TGTGCCAGCAGCCTATGGACTCGCGAGGGAGAGTACACTGAAGCTTTCTTT. This codes for CASSLWTREGEYTEAFF.

This clone was detected only once. The chain has TRBV4-1 and TRBJ1-1, with D perhaps TRBD1 (6 bases). CDR1 is MGHRA, CDR2 YSYEKL, per germline. With 4 bases removed from V and 8 bases from J, the gap between germline ends came to 20 bases. The CDR3 consists of 15 residues. Here the CDR3 reads CASSLRQEVNDEAFF. In nucleotides, the CDR3 is TGCGCCAGCAGCCTGAGACAGGAGGTAAACGACGAAGCTTTCTTT.

The rearrangement joins TRBV24-1 to TRBJ1-5; TRBD1 might be the D (5 bases). Germline-derived CDR1 and CDR2 are KGHDR and SFDVKD. Trimming removed 5 bases from V and 0 bases from J, with 7 bases in between. This CDR3 has 14 residues. The DNA of the CDR3 is TGTGCCACCAGTGGACAGTATAGCAATCAGCCCCAGCATTTT. It encodes CATSGQYSNQPQHF.

This sequence joins TRBV16 and TRBJ2-6, with D perhaps being TRBD1 or TRBD2 (5 bases each). V lost 8 bases and J 3 bases, leaving 35 bases between the germline ends. This CDR3 comprises 22 residues. CDR1 is KGHSY and CDR2 is FQNENV in the germline V gene. CDR3: CASSSTPGIGSGPTFGANVLTF. The CDR3 DNA reads TGTGCCAGCTCCTCCACACCCGGAATTGGGTCGGGACCGACCTTTGGGGCCAACGTCCTGACTTTC.

CDR3 amino acids: CASGTPGRDEQYF. The DNA of the CDR3 is TGTGCCAGTGGGACCCCCGGCAGAGACGAGCAGTACTTC. The chain couples TRBV19 to TRBJ2-7; the D call may be TRBD1 or TRBD2 (5 bases each). CDR1 is LNHDA, CDR2 SQIVND, per germline (reference sequence). V was trimmed by 8 bases and J by 5 bases, leaving 16 bases between them. The CDR3 covers 13 residues.

The chain combines TRBV12-5 with TRBJ1-6; TRBD1 aligns across 8 bases. Germline V gene data show CDR1 as LGHNT and CDR2 as FRNRAP. Trimming at V came to 8 bases and at J to 6 bases, leaving 6 bases not matched to a gene. There are 14 residues in the CDR3. DNA for the CDR3: TGTGCTAGTTCTGGACAGGGCCTTAATTCACCCCTCCACTTT. It codes for CASSGQGLNSPLHF.

This chain uses TRBV16 with TRBJ1-6; D is uncertain. CDR3 size: 15 residues. Trimming shortened V by 7 bases and J by 11 bases, and 21 bases separated the two germline ends. Per germline, CDR1 KGHSY and CDR2 FQNENV. CDR3 residues: CASNPEGSPFPPLHF. CDR3 bases: TGTGCCAGCAACCCAGAAGGTTCCCCCTTCCCACCCCTCCACTTT.

The rearrangement links TRBV14 to TRBJ2-5; 8 positions agree with TRBD2. The CDR3 runs to 15 residues. Trimming at V came to 4 bases and at J to 2 bases, leaving 6 bases not matched to a gene. Per germline, CDR1 SGHDN and CDR2 FVKESK. The CDR3 sequence is CASSRRGGGQETQYF. CDR3 nucleotide sequence: TGTGCCAGCAGCCGTCGGGGCGGGGGGCAAGAGACCCAGTACTTC.

This chain connects TRBV5-6 to TRBJ1-5; perhaps TRBD1 as D (5 bases). The CDR3 runs to 13 residues. Between the trimmed V and J ends, which lost 0 bases and 4 bases, there was a span of 5 bases. Per germline, CDR1 SGHDT and CDR2 YYEEEE. DNA for the CDR3: TGTGCCAGCAGCTTGGGACAGAATCAGCCCCAGCATTTT. Amino acid sequence: CASSLGQNQPQHF.